The T cell receptor (beta chain) under discussion was sequenced for a study of blood T cell repertoires in COVID-19. Whole-study context: Both acute and convalescent COVID-19 samples were obtained from the United States, Italy and Spain.

The CDR3 is 15 amino acids. V gave up 5 bases and J gave up 3 bases; unmatched junction bases: 9. In germline, CDR1 is SEHNR, CDR2 FQNEAQ (reference sequence). Sequenced by immunoSEQ multiplex PCR; TCRdb stores in-frame clones only, minus some. This table holds 20,000 or so clones, 88% found once. Researchers sorted participants into cohorts using their self-reported clinical history. Cohort 3 donors were reported recovered after two negative PCRs, clearance, or symptom resolution. In this sample, this clone turned up once. Input material: PBMCs or T cells enriched from blood (not recorded which). V gene TRBV7-9 combines with J gene TRBJ1-1, with 7 bases that match TRBD1. This TCR came from a woman in her 30s who had recovered from COVID-19. The CDR3 region has the DNA TGTGCCAGCAGCCCGGACAGGTCGGGGTACACTGAAGCTTTCTTT. This gives the protein CASSPDRSGYTEAFF.